The entry below gives a single T cell receptor beta chain sequence along with its context. The data were obtained in a study of blood T cell repertoires in COVID-19. Overall study: T cells, B-cell-depleted T cells, or PBMCs provided the cDNA or gDNA that served as material.

The CDR3 loop spans 15 amino acids. The V gene lost 0 bases and the J gene lost 7 bases, with 13 bases spanning the gap. Germline V gene sequence: CDR1 ENHRY, CDR2 SYGVKD. TCRdb's table, derived via immunoSEQ multiplex PCR, lists solely in-frame clones and lacks some. The sample yields over 150,000 clones, just under 90% seen once. Input material: peripheral blood. The receptor was isolated from a woman under 30 who had recovered from COVID-19. The V gene is TRBV10-3, the J gene TRBJ2-1, with D possibly being TRBD2 (5 bases). The CDR3, as DNA: TGTGCCATCAGTGAGTCAACTAGTGTCGGTAATGAGCAGTTCTTC. Its protein is CAISESTSVGNEQFF.